This TCR beta chain was recorded in a study of blood T cell repertoires in COVID-19. The wider study: Donors in the United States, Italy and Spain gave samples during acute or convalescent COVID-19. Sources were T cells, B-cell-depleted T cells, or PBMCs; the material itself was cDNA or gDNA.

The Seattle patients, enrolled during active infection, were followed longitudinally. Germline CDR1 MNHEY, CDR2 SVGAGI. The CDR3 is 15 residues long. Trimming took off 0 bases at V and 0 bases at J, with 6 bases between the two ends. As processed by the authors: Nucleated cell counts were estimated from reference gene primer amplification. Assay: immunoSEQ multiplex PCR; the TCRdb copy retains only in-frame clones and omits some. V and J calls and clone size are copied from that table; D and trimming were computed from the DNA. The repertoire holds 150,000 or so clones, with approximately 83% as singletons.

Sequenced input: peripheral blood. The sequence came from a woman aged 55-70 years with COVID-19, enrolled during active disease. The rearrangement uses TRBV6-5 and TRBJ1-5; no definite D call. The CDR3 is CASSYSSNSNQPQHF. The CDR3 DNA sequence: TGTGCCAGCAGTTACTCGAGCAATAGCAATCAGCCCCAGCATTTT.